This TCR beta chain was sequenced in a study of blood T cell repertoires in COVID-19. Study details: T cells, B-cell-depleted T cells, or PBMCs provided the cDNA or gDNA that served as material.

Repertoires were generated with immunoSEQ multiplex PCR, while TCRdb's copy carries only in-frame clones and drops some. Here the sample spans some 98,000 clones, approximately 80% being singletons. The CDR3 contains 17 residues. Germline values: CDR1 SGHRS, CDR2 YFSETQ. V lost 4 bases to trimming and J lost 2 bases; unmatched junction nucleotides: 6. V and J are TRBV5-1 and TRBJ2-2, with TRBD2 matching 12 bases. Sequencing was carried out using peripheral blood. The TCR sequence derives from a man aged 60-69 years with acute or convalescent COVID-19. For the CDR3, the DNA is TGCGCCAGCAGCCCTGGACTAGCGGGGATTAACACCGGGGAGCTGTTTTTT. As protein: CASSPGLAGINTGELFF.